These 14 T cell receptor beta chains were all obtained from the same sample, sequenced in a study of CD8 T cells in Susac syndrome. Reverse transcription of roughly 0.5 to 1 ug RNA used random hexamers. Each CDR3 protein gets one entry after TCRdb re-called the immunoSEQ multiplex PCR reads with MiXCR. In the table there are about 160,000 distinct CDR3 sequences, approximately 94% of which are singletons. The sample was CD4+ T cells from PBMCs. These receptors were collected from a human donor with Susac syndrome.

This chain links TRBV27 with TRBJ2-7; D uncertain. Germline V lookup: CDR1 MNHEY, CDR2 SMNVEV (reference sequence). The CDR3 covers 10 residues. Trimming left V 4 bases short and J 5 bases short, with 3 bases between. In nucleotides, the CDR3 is TGTGCCAGCAGTTATCACGAGCAGTACTTC. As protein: CASSYHEQYF.

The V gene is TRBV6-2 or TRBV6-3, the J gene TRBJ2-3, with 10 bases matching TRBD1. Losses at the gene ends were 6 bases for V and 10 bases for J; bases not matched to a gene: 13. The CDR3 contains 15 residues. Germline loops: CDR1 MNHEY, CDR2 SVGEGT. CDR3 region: CASRTNWGQGIPQYF. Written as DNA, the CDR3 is TGTGCCAGCAGGACCAATTGGGGACAGGGGATACCGCAGTATTTT.

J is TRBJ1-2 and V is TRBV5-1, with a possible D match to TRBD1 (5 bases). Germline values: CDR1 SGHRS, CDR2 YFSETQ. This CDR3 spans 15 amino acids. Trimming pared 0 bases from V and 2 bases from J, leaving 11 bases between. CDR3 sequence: CASSLVAAGNYGYTF. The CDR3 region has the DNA TGCGCCAGCAGCTTGGTAGCGGCAGGGAACTATGGCTACACCTTC.

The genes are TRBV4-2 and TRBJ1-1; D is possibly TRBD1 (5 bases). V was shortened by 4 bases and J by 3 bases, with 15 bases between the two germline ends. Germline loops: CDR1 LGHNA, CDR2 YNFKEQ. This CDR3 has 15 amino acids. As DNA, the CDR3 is TGTGCCAGCAGCCGCGAGGCAGGGATCCACACTGAAGCTTTCTTT. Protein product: CASSREAGIHTEAFF.

DNA of the CDR3: TGCAGTGCTTTTCGGACTAGCGGGAATCGCGAGCAGTTCTTC. Amino acids: CSAFRTSGNREQFF. V and J are TRBV20-1 and TRBJ2-1, with 12 bases matching TRBD2. Germline values: CDR1 DFQATT, CDR2 SNEGSKA (reference sequence). The CDR3 contains 14 residues. Losses at the gene ends were 5 bases for V and 10 bases for J; bases not matched to a gene: 9.

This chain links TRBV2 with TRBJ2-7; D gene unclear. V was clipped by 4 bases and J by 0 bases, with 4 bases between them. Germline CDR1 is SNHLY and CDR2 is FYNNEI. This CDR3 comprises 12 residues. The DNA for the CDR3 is TGTGCCAGCAGTGTTGGCTCCTACGAGCAGTACGTC. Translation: CASSVGSYEQYV.

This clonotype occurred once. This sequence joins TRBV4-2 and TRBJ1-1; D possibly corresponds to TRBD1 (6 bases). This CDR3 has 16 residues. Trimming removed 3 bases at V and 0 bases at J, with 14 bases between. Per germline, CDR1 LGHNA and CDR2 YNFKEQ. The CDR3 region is CASSQPGGGLNTEAFF. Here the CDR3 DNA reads TGTGCCAGCAGCCAGCCGGGAGGGGGGTTGAACACTGAAGCTTTCTTT.

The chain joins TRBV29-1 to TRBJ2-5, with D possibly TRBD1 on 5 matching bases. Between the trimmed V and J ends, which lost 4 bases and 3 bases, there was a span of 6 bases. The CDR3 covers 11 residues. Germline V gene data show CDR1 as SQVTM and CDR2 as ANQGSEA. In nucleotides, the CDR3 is TGCAGCGTTGCCAGGGAAGAGACCCAGTACTTC. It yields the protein CSVAREETQYF.

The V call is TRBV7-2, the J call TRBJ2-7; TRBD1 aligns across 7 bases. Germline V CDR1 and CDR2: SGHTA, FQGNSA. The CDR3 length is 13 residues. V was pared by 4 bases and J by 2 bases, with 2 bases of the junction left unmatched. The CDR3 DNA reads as TGTGCCAGCAGCTGGCAGGGGGCCTACGAGCAGTACTTC. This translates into CASSWQGAYEQYF.

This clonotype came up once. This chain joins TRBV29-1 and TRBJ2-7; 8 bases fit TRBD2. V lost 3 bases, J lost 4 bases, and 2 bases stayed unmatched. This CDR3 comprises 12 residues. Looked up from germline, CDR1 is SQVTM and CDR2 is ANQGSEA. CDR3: CSVDGGGYEQYF. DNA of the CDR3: TGCAGCGTTGACGGGGGGGGGTACGAGCAGTACTTC.

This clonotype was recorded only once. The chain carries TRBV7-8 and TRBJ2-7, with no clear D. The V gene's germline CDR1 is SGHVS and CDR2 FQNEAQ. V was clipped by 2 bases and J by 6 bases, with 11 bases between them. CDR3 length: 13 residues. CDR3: CASSLIRDTEQYV. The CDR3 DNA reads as TGTGCCAGCAGCTTAATTAGGGATACCGAGCAGTACGTC.

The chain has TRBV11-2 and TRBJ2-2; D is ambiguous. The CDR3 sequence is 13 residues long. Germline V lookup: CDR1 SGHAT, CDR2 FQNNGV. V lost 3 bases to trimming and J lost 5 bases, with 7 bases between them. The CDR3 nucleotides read TGTGCCAGCAGCTTTGCGACTACCGGGGAGCTGTTTTTT. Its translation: CASSFATTGELFF.

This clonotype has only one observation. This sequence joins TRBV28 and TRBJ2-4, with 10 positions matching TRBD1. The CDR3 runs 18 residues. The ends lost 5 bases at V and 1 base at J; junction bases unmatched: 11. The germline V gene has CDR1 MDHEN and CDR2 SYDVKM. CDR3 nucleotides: TGTGCCAGCAGTGTCCCCGGGACAGGGGTCAGGGCCAAAAACATTCAGTACTTC. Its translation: CASSVPGTGVRAKNIQYF.

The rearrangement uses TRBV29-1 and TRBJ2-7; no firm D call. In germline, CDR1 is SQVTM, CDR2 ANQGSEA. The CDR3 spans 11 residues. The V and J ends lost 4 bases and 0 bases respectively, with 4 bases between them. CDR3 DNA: TGCAGCGTTGCATACTCCTACGAGCAGTACTTC. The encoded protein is CSVAYSYEQYF.